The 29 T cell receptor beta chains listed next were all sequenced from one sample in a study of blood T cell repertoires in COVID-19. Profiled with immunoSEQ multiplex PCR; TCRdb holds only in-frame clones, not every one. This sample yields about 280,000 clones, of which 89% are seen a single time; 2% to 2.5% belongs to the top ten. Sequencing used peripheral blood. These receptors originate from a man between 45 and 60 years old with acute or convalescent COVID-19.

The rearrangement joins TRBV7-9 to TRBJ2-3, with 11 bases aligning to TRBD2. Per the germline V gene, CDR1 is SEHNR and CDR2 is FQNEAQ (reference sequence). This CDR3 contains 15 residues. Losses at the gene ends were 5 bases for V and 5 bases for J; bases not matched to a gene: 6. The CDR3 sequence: CASSPTSGVGDTQYF. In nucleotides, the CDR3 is TGTGCCAGCAGCCCGACTAGCGGGGTCGGAGATACGCAGTATTTT.

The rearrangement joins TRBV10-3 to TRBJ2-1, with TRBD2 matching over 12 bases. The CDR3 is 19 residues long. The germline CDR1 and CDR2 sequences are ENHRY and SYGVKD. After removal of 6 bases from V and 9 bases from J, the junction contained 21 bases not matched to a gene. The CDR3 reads CAISPWTGAKTSGGFEQFF. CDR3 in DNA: TGTGCCATCAGCCCCTGGACAGGTGCTAAGACTAGCGGGGGCTTTGAGCAGTTCTTC.

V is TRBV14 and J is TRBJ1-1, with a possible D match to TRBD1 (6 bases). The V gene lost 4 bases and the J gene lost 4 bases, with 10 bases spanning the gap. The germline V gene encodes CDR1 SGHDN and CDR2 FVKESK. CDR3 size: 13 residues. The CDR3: CASSPRGSTEAFF. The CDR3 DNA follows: TGTGCCAGCAGCCCCAGGGGTTCCACTGAAGCTTTCTTT.

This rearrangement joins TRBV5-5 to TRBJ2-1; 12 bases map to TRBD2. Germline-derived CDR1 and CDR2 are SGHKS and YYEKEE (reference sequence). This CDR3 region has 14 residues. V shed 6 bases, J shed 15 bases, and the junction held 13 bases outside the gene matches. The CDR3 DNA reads TGTGCCAGCAACAATCTAGCGGGGGGGCTTAGGCGGTTCTTC. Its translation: CASNNLAGGLRRFF.

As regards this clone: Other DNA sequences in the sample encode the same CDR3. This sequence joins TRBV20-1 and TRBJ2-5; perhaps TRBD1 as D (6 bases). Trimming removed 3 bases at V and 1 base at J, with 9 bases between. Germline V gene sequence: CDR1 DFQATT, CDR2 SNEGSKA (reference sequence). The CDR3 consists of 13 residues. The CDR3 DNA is TGCAGTGCTAGTAGGACAGCCCAAGAGACCCAGTACTTC. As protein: CSASRTAQETQYF.

The CDR3 here is CASSVWVAGGKSSYNEQFF. Here the CDR3 DNA reads TGTGCCAGCTCAGTCTGGGTAGCGGGGGGGAAGAGCTCCTACAATGAGCAGTTCTTC. The chain couples TRBV18 to TRBJ2-1; TRBD2 matches at 11 bases. CDR1 is KGHSH, CDR2 LQKENI, per germline. This CDR3 is built from 19 residues. J gave up 0 bases and V 5 bases, and 12 bases lay outside the gene matches.

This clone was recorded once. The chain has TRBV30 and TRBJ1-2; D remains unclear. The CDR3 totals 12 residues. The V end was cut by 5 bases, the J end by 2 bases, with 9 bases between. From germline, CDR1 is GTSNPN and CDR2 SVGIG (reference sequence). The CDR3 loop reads CAWAAGNYGYTF. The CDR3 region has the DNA TGTGCCTGGGCGGCAGGCAACTATGGCTACACCTTC. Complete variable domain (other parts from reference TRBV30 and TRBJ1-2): SQTIHQWPATLVQPVGSPLSLECTVEGTSNPNLYWYRQAAGRGLQLLFYSVGIGQISSEVPQNLSASRPQDRQFILSSKKLLLSDSGFYLCAWAAGNYGYTFGSGTRLTVV.

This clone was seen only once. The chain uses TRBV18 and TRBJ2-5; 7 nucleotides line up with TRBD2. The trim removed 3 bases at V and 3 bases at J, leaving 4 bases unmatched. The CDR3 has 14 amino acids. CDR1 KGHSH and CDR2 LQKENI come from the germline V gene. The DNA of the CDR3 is TGTGCCAGCTCACCGTCCGCGGGGGAAGAGACCCAGTACTTC. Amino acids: CASSPSAGEETQYF.

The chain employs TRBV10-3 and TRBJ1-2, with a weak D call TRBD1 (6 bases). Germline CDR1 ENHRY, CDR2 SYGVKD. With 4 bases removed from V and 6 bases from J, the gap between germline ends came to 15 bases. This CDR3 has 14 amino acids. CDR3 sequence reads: CAISGTVGLDGYTF. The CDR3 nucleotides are TGTGCCATCAGTGGGACAGTCGGCCTGGATGGCTACACCTTC.

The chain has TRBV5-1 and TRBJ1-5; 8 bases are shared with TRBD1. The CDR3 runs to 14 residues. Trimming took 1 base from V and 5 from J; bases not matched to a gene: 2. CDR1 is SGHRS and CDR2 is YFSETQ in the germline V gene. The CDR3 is CASSLTGGDQPQHF. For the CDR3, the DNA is TGCGCCAGCAGCTTGACAGGGGGTGATCAGCCCCAGCATTTT. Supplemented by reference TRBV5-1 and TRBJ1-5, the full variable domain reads KAGVTQTPRYLIKTRGQQVTLSCSPISGHRSVSWYQQTPGQGLQFLFEYFSETQRNKGNFPGRFSGRQFSNSRSEMNVSTLELGDSALYLCASSLTGGDQPQHFGDGTRLSIL.

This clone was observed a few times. The CDR3: CASSSRTDRRPDTQYF. CDR3 bases: TGTGCCAGCAGCTCAAGGACGGACAGACGGCCAGATACGCAGTATTTT. The chain links TRBV7-9 to TRBJ2-3; TRBD1 is a possible D gene (6 bases). The CDR3 extends over 16 amino acids. Per the germline V gene, CDR1 is SEHNR and CDR2 is FQNEAQ (reference sequence). The V end was cut by 4 bases, the J end by 4 bases, with 18 bases between.

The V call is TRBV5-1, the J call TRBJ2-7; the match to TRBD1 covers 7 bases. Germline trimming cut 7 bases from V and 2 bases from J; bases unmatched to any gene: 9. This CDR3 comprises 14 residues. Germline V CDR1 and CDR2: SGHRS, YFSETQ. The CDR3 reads CASGRDSRTYEQYF. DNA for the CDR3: TGCGCCAGCGGCAGGGACAGTCGAACCTACGAGCAGTACTTC.

CDR3: CASSQDFGGNTEAFF. CDR3 nucleotide sequence: TGTGCCAGCAGCCAAGATTTCGGGGGGAACACTGAAGCTTTCTTT. V and J are TRBV3-1 (or the pseudogene TRBV3-2) and TRBJ1-1; a possible D gene is TRBD1 (5 bases). This CDR3 contains 15 residues. Germline CDR1 LGHDT, CDR2 YNNKEL (reference sequence). V gave up 0 bases and J gave up 1 base, with 9 bases separating them.

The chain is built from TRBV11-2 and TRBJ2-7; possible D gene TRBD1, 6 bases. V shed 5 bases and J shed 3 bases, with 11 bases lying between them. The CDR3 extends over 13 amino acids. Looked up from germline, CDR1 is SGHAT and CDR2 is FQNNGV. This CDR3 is CASSATGNYEQYF. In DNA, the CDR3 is TGTGCCAGCAGCGCCACAGGGAACTACGAGCAGTACTTC.

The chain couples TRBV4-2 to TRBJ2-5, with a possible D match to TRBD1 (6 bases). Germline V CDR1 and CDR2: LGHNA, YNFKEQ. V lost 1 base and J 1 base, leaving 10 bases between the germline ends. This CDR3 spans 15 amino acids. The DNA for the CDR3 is TGTGCCAGCAGCCAAGGGACAGTTGGCCAAGAGACCCAGTACTTC. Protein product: CASSQGTVGQETQYF.

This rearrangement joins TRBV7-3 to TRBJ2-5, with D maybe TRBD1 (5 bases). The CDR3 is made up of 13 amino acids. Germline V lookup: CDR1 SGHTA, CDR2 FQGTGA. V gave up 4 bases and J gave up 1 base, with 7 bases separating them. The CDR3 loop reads CASSSGAQETQYF. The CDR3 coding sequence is TGTGCCAGCAGCTCTGGGGCCCAAGAGACCCAGTACTTC.

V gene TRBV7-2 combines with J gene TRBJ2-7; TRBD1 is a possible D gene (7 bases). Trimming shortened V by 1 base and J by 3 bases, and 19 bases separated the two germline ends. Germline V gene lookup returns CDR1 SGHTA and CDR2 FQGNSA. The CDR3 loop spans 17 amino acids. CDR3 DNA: TGTGCCAGCAGCTTAGTGGCAGGGGGGACGAACCGCTACGAGCAGTACTTC. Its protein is CASSLVAGGTNRYEQYF. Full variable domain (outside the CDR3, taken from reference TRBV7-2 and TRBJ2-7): GAGVSQSPSNKVTEKGKDVELRCDPISGHTALYWYRQSLGQGLEFLIYFQGNSAPDKSGLPSDRFSAERTGGSVSTLTIQRTQQEDSAVYLCASSLVAGGTNRYEQYFGPGTRLTVT.

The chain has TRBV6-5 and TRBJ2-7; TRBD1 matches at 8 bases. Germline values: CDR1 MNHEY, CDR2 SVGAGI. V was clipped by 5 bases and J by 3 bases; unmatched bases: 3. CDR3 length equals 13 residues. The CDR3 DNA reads TGTGCCAGCAGTCAGGGGGCCCTCTACGAGCAGTACTTC. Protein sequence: CASSQGALYEQYF.

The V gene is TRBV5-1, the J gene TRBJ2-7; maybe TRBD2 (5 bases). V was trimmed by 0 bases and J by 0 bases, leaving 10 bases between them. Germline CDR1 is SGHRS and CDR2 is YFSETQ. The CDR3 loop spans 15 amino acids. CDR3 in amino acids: CASSLANGGSYEQYF. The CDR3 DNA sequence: TGCGCCAGCAGCTTGGCCAACGGAGGCTCCTACGAGCAGTACTTC.

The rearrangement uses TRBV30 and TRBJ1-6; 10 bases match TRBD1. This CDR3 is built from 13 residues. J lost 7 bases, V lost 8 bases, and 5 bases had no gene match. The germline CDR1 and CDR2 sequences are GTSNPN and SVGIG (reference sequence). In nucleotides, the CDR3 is TGTGCCGGGACGGGACAGGGGAATTCACCCCTCCACTTT. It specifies CAGTGQGNSPLHF.

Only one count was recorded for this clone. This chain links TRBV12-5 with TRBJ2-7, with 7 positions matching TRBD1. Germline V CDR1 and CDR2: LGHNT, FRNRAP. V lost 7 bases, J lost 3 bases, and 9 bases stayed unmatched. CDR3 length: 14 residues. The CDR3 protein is CASASGTAVYEQYF. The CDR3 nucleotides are TGTGCTAGTGCCTCCGGGACAGCGGTCTACGAGCAGTACTTC.

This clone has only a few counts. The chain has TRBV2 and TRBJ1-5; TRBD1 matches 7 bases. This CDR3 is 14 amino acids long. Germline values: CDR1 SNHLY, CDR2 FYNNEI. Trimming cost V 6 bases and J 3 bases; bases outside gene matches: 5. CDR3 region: CASRSRGFNQPQHF. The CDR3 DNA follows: TGTGCCAGCAGATCCAGGGGGTTCAATCAGCCCCAGCATTTT.

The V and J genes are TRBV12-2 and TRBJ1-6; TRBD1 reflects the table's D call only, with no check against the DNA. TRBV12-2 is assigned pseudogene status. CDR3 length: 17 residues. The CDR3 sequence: CASRPIGDQGSNSPLHF. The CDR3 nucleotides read TGTGCAAGTCGCCCAATAGGGGATCAAGGGTCCAATTCACCCCTCCACTTT.

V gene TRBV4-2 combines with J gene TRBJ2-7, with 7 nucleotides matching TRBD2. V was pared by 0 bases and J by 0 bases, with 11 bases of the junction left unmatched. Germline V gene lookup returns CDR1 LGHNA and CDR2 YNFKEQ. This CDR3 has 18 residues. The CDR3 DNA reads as TGTGCCAGCAGCCAAGAAGAGGGGCGGGGGTCCCTCTCCTACGAGCAGTACTTC. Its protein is CASSQEEGRGSLSYEQYF.

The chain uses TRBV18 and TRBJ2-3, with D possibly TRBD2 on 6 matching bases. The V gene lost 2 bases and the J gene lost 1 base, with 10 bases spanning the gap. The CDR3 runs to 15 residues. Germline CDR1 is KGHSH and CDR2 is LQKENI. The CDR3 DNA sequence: TGTGCCAGCTCACCAAACGGAGGGGGCACAGATACGCAGTATTTT. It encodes CASSPNGGGTDTQYF.

The chain's CDR3 is CASSPPGGVYEQYF. The CDR3 DNA follows: TGTGCCAGCAGTCCCCCGGGGGGGGTATACGAGCAGTACTTC. This chain joins TRBV6-5 and TRBJ2-7; TRBD2 matches 8 bases. V lost 5 bases to trimming and J lost 4 bases; unmatched junction nucleotides: 7. The CDR3 extends over 14 amino acids. Germline V lookup: CDR1 MNHEY, CDR2 SVGAGI.

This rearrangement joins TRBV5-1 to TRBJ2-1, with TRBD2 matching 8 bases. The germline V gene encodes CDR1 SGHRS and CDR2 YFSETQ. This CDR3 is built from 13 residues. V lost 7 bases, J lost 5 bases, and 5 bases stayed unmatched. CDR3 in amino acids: CASRGGTDNEQFF. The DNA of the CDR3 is TGCGCCAGCCGCGGGGGGACGGACAATGAGCAGTTCTTC.

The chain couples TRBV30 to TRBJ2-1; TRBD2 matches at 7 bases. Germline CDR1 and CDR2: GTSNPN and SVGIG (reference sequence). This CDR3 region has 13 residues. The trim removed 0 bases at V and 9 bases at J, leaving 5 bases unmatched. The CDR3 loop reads CAWSVGGEGEQFF. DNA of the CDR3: TGTGCCTGGAGTGTGGGCGGGGAGGGTGAGCAGTTCTTC.

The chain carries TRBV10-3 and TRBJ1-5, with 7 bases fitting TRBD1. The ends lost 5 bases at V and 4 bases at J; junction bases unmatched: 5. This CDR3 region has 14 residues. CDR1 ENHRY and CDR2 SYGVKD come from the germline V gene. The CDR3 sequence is CAISTAGGNQPQHF. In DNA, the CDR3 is TGTGCCATCAGTACAGCAGGGGGTAATCAGCCCCAGCATTTT.